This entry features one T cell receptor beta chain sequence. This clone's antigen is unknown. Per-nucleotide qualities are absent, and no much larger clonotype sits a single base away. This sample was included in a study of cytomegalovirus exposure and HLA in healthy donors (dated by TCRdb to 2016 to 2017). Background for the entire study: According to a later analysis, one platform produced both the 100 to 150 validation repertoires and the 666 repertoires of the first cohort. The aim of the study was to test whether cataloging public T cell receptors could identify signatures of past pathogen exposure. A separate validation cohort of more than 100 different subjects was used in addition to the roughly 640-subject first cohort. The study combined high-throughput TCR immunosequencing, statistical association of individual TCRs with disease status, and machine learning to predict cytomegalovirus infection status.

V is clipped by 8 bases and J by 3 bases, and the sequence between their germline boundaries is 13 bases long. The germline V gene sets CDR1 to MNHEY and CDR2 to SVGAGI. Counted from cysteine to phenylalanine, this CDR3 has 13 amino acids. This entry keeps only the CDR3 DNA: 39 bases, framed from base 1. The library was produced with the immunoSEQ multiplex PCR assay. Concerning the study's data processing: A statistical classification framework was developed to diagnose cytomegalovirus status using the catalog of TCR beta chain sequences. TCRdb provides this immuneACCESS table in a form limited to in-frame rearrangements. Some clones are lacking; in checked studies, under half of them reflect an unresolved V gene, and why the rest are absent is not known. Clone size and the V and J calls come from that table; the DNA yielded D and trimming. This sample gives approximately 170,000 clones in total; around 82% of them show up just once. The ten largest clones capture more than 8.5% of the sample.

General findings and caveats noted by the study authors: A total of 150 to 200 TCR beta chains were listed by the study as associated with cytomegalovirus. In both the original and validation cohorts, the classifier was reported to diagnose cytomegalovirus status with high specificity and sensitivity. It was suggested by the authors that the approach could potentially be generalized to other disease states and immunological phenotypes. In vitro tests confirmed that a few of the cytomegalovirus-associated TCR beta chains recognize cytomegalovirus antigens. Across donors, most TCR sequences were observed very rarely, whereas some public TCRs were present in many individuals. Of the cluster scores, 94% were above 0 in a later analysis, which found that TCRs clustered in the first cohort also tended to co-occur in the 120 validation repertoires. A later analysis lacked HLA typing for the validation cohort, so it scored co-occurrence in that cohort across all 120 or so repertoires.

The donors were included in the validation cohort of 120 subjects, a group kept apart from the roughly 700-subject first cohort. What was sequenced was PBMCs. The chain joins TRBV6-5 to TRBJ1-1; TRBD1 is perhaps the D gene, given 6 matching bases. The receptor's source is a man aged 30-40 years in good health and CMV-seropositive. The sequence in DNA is TGTGCCAGCGGGAGGGGGAAGGACACTGAAGCTTTCTTT. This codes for CASGRGKDTEAFF.